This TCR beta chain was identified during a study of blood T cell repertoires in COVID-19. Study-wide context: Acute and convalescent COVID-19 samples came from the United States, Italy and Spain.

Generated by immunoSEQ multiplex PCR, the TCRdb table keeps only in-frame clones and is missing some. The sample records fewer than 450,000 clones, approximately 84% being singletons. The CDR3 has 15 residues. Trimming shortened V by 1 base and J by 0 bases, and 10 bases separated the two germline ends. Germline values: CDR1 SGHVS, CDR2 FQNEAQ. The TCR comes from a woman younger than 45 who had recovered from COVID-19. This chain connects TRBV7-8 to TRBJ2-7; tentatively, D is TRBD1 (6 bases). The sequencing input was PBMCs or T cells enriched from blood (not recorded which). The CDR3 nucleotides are TGTGCCAGCAGCTTAGGGGGGCCAAGCTCCTACGAGCAGTACTTC. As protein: CASSLGGPSSYEQYF.